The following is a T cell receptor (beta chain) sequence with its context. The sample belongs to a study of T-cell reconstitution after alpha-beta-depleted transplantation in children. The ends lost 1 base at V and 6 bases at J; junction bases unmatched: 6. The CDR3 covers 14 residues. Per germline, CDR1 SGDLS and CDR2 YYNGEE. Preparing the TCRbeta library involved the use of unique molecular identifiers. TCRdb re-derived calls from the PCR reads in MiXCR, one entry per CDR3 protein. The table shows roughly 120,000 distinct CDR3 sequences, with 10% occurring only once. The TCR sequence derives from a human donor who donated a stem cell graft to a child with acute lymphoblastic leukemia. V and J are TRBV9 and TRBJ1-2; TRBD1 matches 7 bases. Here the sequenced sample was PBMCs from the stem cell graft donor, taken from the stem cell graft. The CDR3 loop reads CASSVNRGRDGYTF. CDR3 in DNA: TGTGCCAGCAGCGTAAACAGGGGCAGGGATGGCTACACCTTC.